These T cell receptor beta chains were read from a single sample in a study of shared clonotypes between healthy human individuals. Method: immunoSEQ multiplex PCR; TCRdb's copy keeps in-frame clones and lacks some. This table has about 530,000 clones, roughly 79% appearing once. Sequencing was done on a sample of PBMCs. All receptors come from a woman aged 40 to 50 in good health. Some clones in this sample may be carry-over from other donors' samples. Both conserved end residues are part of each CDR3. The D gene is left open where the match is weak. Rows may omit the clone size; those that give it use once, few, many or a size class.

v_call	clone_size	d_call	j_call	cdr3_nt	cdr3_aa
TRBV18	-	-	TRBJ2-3	TGTGCCAGCTCACCTCGGACTGGGACAGATACGCAGTATTTT	CASSPRTGTDTQYF
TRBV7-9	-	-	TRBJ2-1	TGTGCCAGCAGCTTACTACTGGGTGGGCATGAGCAGTTCTTC	CASSLLLGGHEQFF
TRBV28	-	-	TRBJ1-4	TGTGCCAGCAGGAGTAATGAAAAACTGTTTTTT	CASRSNEKLFF
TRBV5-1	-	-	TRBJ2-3	TGCGCCAGCAGCGGGGGATCCAAAAGCACAGATACGCAGTATTTT	CASSGGSKSTDTQYF
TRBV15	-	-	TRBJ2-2	TGTGCCACCAGCAGGGACAAAAACACCGGGGAGCTGTTTTTT	CATSRDKNTGELFF
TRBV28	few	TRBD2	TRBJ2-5	TGTGCCAGCAGTGCTAGCGGGAGTGGGGAGACCCAGTACTTC	CASSASGSGETQYF
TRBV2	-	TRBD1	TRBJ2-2	TGTGCCAGCCAGGGGGACACCGGGGAGCTGTTTTTT	CASQGDTGELFF
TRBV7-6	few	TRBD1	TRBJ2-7	TGTGCCAGCAGCTTCCTACAGGGGAGCGAGCAGTACTTC	CASSFLQGSEQYF
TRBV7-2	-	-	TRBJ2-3	TGTGCCAGCAGCTTAGTGGCTACGCAGTATTTT	CASSLVATQYF
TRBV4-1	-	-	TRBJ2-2	TGCGCCAGCAGCCAAGTGCTAGCAGCGAACACCGGGGAGCTGTTTTTT	CASSQVLAANTGELFF
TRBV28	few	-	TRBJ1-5	TGTGCCAGCAGTTTACAGGGAGATCAGCCCCAGCATTTT	CASSLQGDQPQHF
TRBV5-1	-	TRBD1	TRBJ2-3	TGCGCCAGCAGAGGACAGGGGGCGGCAGATACGCAGTATTTT	CASRGQGAADTQYF
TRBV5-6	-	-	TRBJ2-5	TGTGCCAGCAGCTGGTACACAGGGGAGACCCAGTACTTC	CASSWYTGETQYF
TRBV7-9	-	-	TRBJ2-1	TGTGCCAGCAGCGTCGAGGGCGGCCCCCGCAATGAGCAGTTCTTC	CASSVEGGPRNEQFF
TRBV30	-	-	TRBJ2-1	TGTGCCTGGAGTGTGGGTAGGAATGAGCAGTTCTTC	CAWSVGRNEQFF
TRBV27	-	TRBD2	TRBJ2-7	TGTGCCAGCAGTTTTCTAGCGGGGTCCTACGAGCAGTACTTC	CASSFLAGSYEQYF
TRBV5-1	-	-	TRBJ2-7	TGCGCCAGCAGCTTGAGTGCCGGGAACGAGCAGTACTTC	CASSLSAGNEQYF
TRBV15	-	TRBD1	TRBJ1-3	TGTGCCACCAGCAGAGATCCGGGACAGGGAGGAAACACCATATATTTT	CATSRDPGQGGNTIYF
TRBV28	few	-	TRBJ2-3	TGTGCCAGCAGTTTCAGACTAGAAGGCACAGATACGCAGTATTTT	CASSFRLEGTDTQYF
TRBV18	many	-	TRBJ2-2	TGTGCCAGCTCACCAGGAACCGGGGAGCTGTTTTTT	CASSPGTGELFF
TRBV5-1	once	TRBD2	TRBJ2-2	TGCGCCAGCAGCTTAATGCCTAGCGGGGACACCGGGGAGCTGTTTTTT	CASSLMPSGDTGELFF
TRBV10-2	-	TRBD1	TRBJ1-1	TGCGCCAGCAGTGAGCGGACAGGGAACACTGAAGCTTTCTTT	CASSERTGNTEAFF
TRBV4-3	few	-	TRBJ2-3	TGCGCCAGCAGCCACCTGGGGGATACGCAGTATTTT	CASSHLGDTQYF
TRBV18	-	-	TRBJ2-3	TGTGCCAGCTCACCACCGGGAAGCACAGATACGCAGTATTTT	CASSPPGSTDTQYF
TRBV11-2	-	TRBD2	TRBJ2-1	TGTGCCAGCAGCCCCCGGACTAGCCCGGATGAGCAGTTCTTC	CASSPRTSPDEQFF
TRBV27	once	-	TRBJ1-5	TGTGCCAGCAGTTTGTGGCAGAGCAATCAGCCCCAGCATTTT	CASSLWQSNQPQHF
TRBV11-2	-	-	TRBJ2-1	TGTGCCAGCAGCTTAGAATTGCTAGCGAGAAATGAGCAGTTCTTC	CASSLELLARNEQFF
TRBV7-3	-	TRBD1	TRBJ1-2	TGTGCCAGCAGCTTAGGACAGGGGGCATACTATGGCTACACCTTC	CASSLGQGAYYGYTF
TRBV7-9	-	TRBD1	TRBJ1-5	TGTGCCAGCAGCTGGACAGGGGATACAAATCAGCCCCAGCATTTT	CASSWTGDTNQPQHF
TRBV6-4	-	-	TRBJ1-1	TGTGCCAGCAGCCTTCGGGGGAACACTGAAGCTTTCTTT	CASSLRGNTEAFF
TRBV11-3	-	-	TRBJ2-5	TGTGCCAGCAGCTTTGGCAGGGGCTCTCATGAGACCCAGTACTTC	CASSFGRGSHETQYF
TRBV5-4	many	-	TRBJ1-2	TGTGCCAGCAGCATCGGGACAAACACTAACTATGGCTACACCTTC	CASSIGTNTNYGYTF
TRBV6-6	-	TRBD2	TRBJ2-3	TGTGCCAGCACCACGGGAGGGGGGGGCACAGATACGCAGTATTTT	CASTTGGGGTDTQYF
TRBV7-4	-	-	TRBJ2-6	TGTGCCAGCAGTGAATTGGACTTCTCTGGGGCCAACGTCCTGACTTTC	CASSELDFSGANVLTF
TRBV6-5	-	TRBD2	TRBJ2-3	TGTGCCAGCAGTTACTCAGGAGCGGGAGGGCCAGATACGCAGTATTTT	CASSYSGAGGPDTQYF
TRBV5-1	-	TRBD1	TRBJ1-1	TGCGCCAGCAGCTGGGAGACAGGGAGGACTGAAGCTTTCTTT	CASSWETGRTEAFF
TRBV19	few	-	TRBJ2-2	TGTGCCAGTAATTTGGGGGATCGGTTCACCGGGGAGCTGTTTTTT	CASNLGDRFTGELFF
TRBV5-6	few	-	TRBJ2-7	TGTGCCAGCAGCTTGCCGGACTACTACGAGCAGTACTTC	CASSLPDYYEQYF
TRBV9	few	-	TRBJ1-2	TGTGCCAGCAGCGTAGGAGTGGGGGACATCTATGGCTACACCTTC	CASSVGVGDIYGYTF
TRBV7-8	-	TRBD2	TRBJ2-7	TGTGCCAGCAGCTACGTTAGCGGGAGCACCTACGAGCAGTACTTC	CASSYVSGSTYEQYF
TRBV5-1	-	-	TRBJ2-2	TGCGCCAGCCGACCCGACGGGACCGGGGAGCTGTTTTTT	CASRPDGTGELFF
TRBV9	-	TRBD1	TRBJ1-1	TGTGCCAGCAGCCTCCCGACAGGGGAGAGTACTGAAGCTTTCTTT	CASSLPTGESTEAFF
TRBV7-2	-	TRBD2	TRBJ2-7	TGTGCCAGCAGCTCCTGGACTAGCGGCTACGAGCAGTACTTC	CASSSWTSGYEQYF
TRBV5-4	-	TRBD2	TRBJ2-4	TGTGCCAGCAGCTTGGGCCCTAGCGGGCGCTTAGCCAAAAACATTCAGTACTTC	CASSLGPSGRLAKNIQYF
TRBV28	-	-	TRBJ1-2	TGTGCCAGCAGGAGGACAGCGGTTAACTATGGCTACACCTTC	CASRRTAVNYGYTF
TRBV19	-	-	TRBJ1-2	TGTGCCAGTAGTATAGACAGGATCTATGGCTACACCTTC	CASSIDRIYGYTF
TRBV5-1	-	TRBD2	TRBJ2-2	TGCGCCAGCAGCTCGGGGACTAGCGGGTACACCGGGGAGCTGTTTTTT	CASSSGTSGYTGELFF
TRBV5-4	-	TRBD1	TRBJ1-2	TGTGCCAGCAGCTCACAGGGGGCTGGGGATGGCTACACCTTC	CASSSQGAGDGYTF
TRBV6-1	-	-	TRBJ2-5	TGTGCCAGCAGTGTAGACAAAGGGGAGACCCAGTACTTC	CASSVDKGETQYF
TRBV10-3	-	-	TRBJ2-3	TGTGCCATCAGTGAGTCAGGAAAGGGTGGAGATACGCAGTATTTT	CAISESGKGGDTQYF
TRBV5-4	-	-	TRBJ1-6	TGTGCCAGCAGCTTGGCGGGCAGATATAATTCACCCCTCCACTTT	CASSLAGRYNSPLHF
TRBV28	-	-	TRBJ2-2	TGTGCCAGCAGTTCCTTGGACAGCACCGGGGAGCTGTTTTTT	CASSSLDSTGELFF
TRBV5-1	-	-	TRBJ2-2	TGCGCCAGCAGCCCAGAGGGGTGGGCCGGGGAGCTGTTTTTT	CASSPEGWAGELFF